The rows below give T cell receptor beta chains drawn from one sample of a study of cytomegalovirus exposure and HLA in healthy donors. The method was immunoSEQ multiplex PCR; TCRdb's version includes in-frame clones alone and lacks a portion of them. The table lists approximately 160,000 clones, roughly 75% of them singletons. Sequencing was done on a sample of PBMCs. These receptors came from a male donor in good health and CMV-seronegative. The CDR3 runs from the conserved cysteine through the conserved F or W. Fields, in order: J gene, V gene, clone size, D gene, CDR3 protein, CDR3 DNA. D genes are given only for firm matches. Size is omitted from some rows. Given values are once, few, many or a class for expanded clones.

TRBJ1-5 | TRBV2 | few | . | CASSIQGQYNQPQHF | TGTGCCAGCAGTATCCAAGGACAGTACAATCAGCCCCAGCATTTT
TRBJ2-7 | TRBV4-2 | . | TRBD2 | CASSPGLADYEQYF | TGTGCCAGCAGCCCGGGACTAGCGGACTACGAGCAGTACTTC
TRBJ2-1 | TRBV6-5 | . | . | CASSKKQVPGNEQFF | TGTGCCAGCAGTAAAAAACAGGTGCCCGGCAATGAGCAGTTCTTC
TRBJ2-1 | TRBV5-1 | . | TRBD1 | CASSPGTGTYNEQFF | TGCGCCAGCAGCCCCGGGACAGGAACCTACAATGAGCAGTTCTTC
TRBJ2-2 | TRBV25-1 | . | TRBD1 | CASSESGSQGAGELFF | TGTGCCAGCAGTGAAAGTGGTTCACAGGGGGCCGGGGAGCTGTTTTTT
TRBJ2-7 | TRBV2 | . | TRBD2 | CASLPLAASYEQYF | TGTGCCAGCCTCCCACTAGCGGCATCCTACGAGCAGTACTTC
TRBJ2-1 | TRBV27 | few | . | CASRPNYDNEQFF | TGTGCCAGCAGACCTAACTACGACAATGAGCAGTTCTTC
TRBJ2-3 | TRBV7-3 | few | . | CASSLREADTQYF | TGTGCCAGCAGCTTAAGGGAGGCAGATACGCAGTATTTT
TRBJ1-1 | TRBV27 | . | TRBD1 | CASSLGGQMTEAFF | TGTGCCAGCAGTTTAGGGGGACAGATGACTGAAGCTTTCTTT
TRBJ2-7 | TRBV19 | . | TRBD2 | CATRSGTEQYF | TGTGCCACCCGTAGCGGGACCGAGCAGTACTTC
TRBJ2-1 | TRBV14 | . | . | CASSGSGGYFTSYNEQFF | TGTGCCAGCAGTGGTAGCGGCGGATATTTTACCTCCTACAATGAGCAGTTCTTC
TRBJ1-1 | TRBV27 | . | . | CASSQGTVSSEAFF | TGTGCCAGCAGCCAGGGGACGGTAAGCTCTGAAGCTTTCTTT
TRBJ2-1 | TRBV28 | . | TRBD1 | CAIRDRVNEQFF | TGTGCCATCCGGGACAGGGTTAATGAGCAGTTCTTC
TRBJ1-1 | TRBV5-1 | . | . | CASSLDRRNTEAFF | TGCGCCAGCAGCTTGGACAGGAGGAACACTGAAGCTTTCTTT
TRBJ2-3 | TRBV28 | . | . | CASSRPRGGSTDTQYF | TGTGCCAGCAGCCGACCGCGAGGAGGGAGCACAGATACGCAGTATTTT
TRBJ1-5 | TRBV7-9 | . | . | CASSLGSDGGLYSNQPQHF | TGTGCCAGCAGCTTAGGTAGCGACGGGGGATTGTATAGCAATCAGCCCCAGCATTTT
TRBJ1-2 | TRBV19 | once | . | CASSTLGDWGGYTF | TGTGCCAGTAGTACACTGGGGGACTGGGGTGGCTACACCTTC
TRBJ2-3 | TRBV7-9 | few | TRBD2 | CASSSLLRRGGSDTQYF | TGTGCCAGCAGCTCCCTTCTAAGACGGGGGGGCTCAGATACGCAGTATTTT
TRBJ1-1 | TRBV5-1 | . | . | CASSPRGFEAFF | TGCGCCAGCAGCCCCCGGGGATTTGAAGCTTTCTTT
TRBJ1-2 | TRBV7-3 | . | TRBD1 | CASSTTGGYGYTF | TGTGCCAGCAGCACTACAGGGGGCTATGGCTACACCTTC
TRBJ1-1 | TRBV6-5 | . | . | CASRTGTTNTEAFF | TGTGCCAGCAGGACCGGGACTACGAACACTGAAGCTTTCTTT
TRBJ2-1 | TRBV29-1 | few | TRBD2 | CSVGERGEQFF | TGCAGCGTTGGAGAGCGGGGTGAGCAGTTCTTC
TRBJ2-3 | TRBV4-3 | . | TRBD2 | CASSQISLAGTSTDTQYF | TGCGCCAGCAGCCAAATATCACTAGCGGGGACTAGCACAGATACGCAGTATTTT
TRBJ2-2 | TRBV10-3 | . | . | CAISLEGEGTGELFF | TGTGCCATCAGCCTCGAAGGAGAGGGCACCGGGGAGCTGTTTTTT
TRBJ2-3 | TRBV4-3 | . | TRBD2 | CASSQRTSGSGTDTQYF | TGCGCCAGCAGCCAACGGACTAGCGGGAGTGGGACAGATACGCAGTATTTT
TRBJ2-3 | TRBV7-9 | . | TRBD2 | CASSLLGRDTDTQYF | TGTGCCAGCAGCTTATTGGGGAGGGACACAGATACGCAGTATTTT
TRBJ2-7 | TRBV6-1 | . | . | CASSESPGSYEQYF | TGTGCCAGCAGTGAATCCCCAGGCTCCTACGAGCAGTACTTC
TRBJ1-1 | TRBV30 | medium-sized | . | CAWSWRSEAFF | TGTGCCTGGAGTTGGCGGTCTGAAGCTTTCTTT
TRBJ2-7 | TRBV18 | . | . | CASSRDSNEQYF | TGTGCCAGCTCACGAGACAGCAACGAGCAGTACTTC
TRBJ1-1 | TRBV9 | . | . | CASSVQGWSSEAFF | TGTGCCAGCAGCGTTCAGGGGTGGAGTAGTGAAGCTTTCTTT
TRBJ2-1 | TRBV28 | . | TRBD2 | CASSLGGGLYNEQFF | TGTGCCAGCAGTTTGGGCGGGGGACTCTACAATGAGCAGTTCTTC
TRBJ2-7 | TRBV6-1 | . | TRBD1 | CASRLTGIGEQYF | TGTGCCAGCAGGCTGACAGGGATAGGCGAGCAGTACTTC
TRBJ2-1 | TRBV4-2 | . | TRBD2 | CASSQVVSLAVYNEQFF | TGTGCCAGCAGCCAGGTAGTAAGCCTAGCGGTATACAATGAGCAGTTCTTC
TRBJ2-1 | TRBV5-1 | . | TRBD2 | CASRSGGPDNEQFF | TGCGCCAGTAGAAGCGGGGGGCCCGACAATGAGCAGTTCTTC
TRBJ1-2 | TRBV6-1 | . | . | CASTSQGNFNYGYTF | TGTGCCAGCACTTCCCAGGGTAATTTTAACTATGGCTACACCTTC
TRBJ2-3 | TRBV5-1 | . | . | CASSTTRTSTDTQYF | TGCGCCAGCAGCACCACACGGACTAGCACAGATACGCAGTATTTT
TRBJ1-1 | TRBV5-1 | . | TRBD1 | CASSAGQGGTESFF | TGCGCCAGCAGCGCTGGACAGGGTGGTACTGAATCTTTCTTT
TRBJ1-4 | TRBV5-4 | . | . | CASSSAGTPNEKLFF | TGTGCCAGCAGCTCTGCCGGGACACCGAATGAAAAACTGTTTTTT
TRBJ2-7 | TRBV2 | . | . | CASSVSSLWQYF | TGTGCCAGCAGTGTCTCGTCCCTTTGGCAGTACTTC
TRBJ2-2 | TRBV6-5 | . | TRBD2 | CASSYWTSGNTGELFF | TGTGCCAGCAGTTACTGGACTAGCGGGAACACCGGGGAGCTGTTTTTT